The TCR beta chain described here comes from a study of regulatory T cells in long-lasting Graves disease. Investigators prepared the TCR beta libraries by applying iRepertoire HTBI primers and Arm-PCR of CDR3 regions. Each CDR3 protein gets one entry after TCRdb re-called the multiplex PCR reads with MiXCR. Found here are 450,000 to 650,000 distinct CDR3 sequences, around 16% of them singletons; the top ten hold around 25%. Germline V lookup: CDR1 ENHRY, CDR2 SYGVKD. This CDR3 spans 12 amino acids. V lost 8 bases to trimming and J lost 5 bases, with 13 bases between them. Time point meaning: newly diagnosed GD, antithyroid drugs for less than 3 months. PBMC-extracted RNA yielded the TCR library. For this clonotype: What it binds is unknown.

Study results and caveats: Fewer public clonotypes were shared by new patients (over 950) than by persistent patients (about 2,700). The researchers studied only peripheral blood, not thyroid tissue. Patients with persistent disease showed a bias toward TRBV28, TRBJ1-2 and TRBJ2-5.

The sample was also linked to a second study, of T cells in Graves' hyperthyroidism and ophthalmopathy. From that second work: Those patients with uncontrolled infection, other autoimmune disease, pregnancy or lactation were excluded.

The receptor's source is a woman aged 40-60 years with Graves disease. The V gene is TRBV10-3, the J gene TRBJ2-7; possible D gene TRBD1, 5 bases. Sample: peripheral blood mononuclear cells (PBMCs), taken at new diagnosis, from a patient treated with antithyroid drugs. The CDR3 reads CAIEGEGDEQYF. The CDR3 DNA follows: TGTGCCATCGAAGGGGAAGGGGACGAGCAGTACTTC.